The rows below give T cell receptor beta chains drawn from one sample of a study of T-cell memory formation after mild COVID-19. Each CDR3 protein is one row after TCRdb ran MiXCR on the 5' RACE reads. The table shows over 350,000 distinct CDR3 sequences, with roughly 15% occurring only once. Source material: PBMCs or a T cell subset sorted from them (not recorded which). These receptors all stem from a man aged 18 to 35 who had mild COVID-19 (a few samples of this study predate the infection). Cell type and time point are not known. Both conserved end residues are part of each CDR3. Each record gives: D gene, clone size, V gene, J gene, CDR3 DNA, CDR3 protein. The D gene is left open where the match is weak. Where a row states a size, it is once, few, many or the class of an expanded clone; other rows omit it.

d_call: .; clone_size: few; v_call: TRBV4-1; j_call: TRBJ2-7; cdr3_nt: TGCGCCAGCAGCCAAGAGGAGTTTCGCTCGGGGGCCTACGAGCAGTACTTC; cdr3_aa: CASSQEEFRSGAYEQYF
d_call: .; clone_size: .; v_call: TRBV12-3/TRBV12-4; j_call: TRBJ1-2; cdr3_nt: TGTGCCAGCACCGCTTCCGGGGTCTATGGCTACACCTTC; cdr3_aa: CASTASGVYGYTF
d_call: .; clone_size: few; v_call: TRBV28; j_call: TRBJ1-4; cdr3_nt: TGTGCCAGCAGCACCGAACCGAACCAGGGAGTATTT; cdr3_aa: CASSTEPNQGVF
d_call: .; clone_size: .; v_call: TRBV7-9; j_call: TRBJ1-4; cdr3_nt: TGTGCCAGCAGCTTAATTCAGCTTAATGAAAAACTGTTTTTT; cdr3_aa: CASSLIQLNEKLFF
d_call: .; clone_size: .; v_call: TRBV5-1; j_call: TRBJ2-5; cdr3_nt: TGCGCCAGCAGCTTGGACCTAAATGGAGAGACCCAGTACTTC; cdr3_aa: CASSLDLNGETQYF
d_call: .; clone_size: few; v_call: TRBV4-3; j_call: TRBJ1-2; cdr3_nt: TGCGCCAGCAGCCAAGTCGGGGGTTTTGGCTACACCTTC; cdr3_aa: CASSQVGGFGYTF
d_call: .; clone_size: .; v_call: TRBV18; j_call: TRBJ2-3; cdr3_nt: TGTGCCAGCTCACTAACCCAGCGAGATACGCAGTATTTT; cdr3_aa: CASSLTQRDTQYF
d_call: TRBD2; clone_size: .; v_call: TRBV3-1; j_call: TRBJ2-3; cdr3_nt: TGTGCCAGCAGCCAAGAAGGTCGGCTAGCGGATAAGTATTTT; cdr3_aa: CASSQEGRLADKYF
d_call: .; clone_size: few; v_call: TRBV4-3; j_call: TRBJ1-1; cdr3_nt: TGCGCCAGCAGCCAAGGCCACATACTGAACACTGAAGCTTTCTTT; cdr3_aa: CASSQGHILNTEAFF
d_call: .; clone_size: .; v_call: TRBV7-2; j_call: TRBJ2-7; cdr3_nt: TGTGCCAGCAGCTCCTCTGGTCGGAGCTCCTACGAGCAGTACTTC; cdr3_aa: CASSSSGRSSYEQYF
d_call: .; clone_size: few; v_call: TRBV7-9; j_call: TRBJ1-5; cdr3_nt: TGTGCCAGCAGCTTGGGGGGTAACAATCAGCCCCAGCATTTT; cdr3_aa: CASSLGGNNQPQHF
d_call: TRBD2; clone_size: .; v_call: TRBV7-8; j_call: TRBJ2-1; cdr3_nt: TGTGCCAGCAGCTTAGCGCGGCTAGCGGGGGCCTACAATGAGCAGTTCTTC; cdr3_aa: CASSLARLAGAYNEQFF
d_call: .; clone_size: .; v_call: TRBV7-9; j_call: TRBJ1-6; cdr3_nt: TGTGCCAGCAGCGGACCAGGGGATTCACCCCTCCACTTT; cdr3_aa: CASSGPGDSPLHF
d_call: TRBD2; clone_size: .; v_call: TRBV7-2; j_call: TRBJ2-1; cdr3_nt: TGTGCCAGCAGTTCCAGTAGCGGGATGCAGTTCTTC; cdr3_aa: CASSSSSGMQFF
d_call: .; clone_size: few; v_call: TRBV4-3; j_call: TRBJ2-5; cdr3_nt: TGCGCCAGCAGCCGCGTTGTCAGGGGAGAGACCCAGTACTTC; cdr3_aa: CASSRVVRGETQYF
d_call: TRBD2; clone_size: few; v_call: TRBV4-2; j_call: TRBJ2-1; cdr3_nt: TGTGCCAGCAGCTCCCTAGCGGGGGGTTTCTCCTACAATGAGCAGTTCTTC; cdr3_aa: CASSSLAGGFSYNEQFF
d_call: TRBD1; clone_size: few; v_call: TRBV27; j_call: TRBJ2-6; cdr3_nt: TGTGCCAGCAGTTTTTTAGCAGGGGGTAACTCTGGGGCCAACGTCCTGACTTTC; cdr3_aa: CASSFLAGGNSGANVLTF
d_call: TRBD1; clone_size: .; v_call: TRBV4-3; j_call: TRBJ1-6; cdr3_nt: TGCGCCAGCAGCCAAGGAGACAGGGGATATTCACCCCTCCACTTT; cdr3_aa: CASSQGDRGYSPLHF
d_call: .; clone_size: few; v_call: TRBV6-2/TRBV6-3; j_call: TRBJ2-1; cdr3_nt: TGTGCCAGCAGTTACCTCATCTACAATGAGCAGTTCTTC; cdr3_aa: CASSYLIYNEQFF
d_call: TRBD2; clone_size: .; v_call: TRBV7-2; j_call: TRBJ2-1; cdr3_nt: TGTGCCAGCAGCTCCCAAAGCGGGGCATACAATGAGCAGTTCTTC; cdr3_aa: CASSSQSGAYNEQFF
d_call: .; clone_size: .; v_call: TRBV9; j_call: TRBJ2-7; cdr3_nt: TGTGCCAGCAGCGTATTTTCTGGTGTAGGGTCAGTGCAGTACTTC; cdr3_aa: CASSVFSGVGSVQYF
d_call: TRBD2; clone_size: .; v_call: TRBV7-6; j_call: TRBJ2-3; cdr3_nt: TGTGCCAGCAGCTGGAGCGGGGGGTTCCCAGATACGCAGTATTTT; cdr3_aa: CASSWSGGFPDTQYF
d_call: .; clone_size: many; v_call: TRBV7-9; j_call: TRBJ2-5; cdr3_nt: TGTGCCAGCAGCTTAGCAGGGAGCGAGACCCAGTACTTC; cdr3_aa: CASSLAGSETQYF
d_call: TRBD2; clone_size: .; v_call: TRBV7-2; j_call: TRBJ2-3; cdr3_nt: TGTGCCAGCAGCCGGGTAGGACTAGCGGGGGGTTGGGATACGCAGTATTTT; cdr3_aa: CASSRVGLAGGWDTQYF
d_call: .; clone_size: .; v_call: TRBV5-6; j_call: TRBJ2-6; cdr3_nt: TGTGCCAGCAGGCCCCGGGACGAGGGGGTTGGCTCTGGGGCCAACGTCCTGACTTTC; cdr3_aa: CASRPRDEGVGSGANVLTF
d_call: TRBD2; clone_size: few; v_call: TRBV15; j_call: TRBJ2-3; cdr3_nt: TGTGCCACCAGCAGAGAAAAGGCCGGGGGGTACACAGATACGCAGTATTTT; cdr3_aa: CATSREKAGGYTDTQYF
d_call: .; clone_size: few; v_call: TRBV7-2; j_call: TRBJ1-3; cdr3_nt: TGTGCCAGCAGCCCCCAGGGGAGGGCTGGAAACACCATATATTTT; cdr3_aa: CASSPQGRAGNTIYF
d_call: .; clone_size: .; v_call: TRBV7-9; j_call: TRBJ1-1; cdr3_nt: TGTGCCAGCAGCTTGGGAGTGACCGGGATGAACACTGAAGCTTTCTTT; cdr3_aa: CASSLGVTGMNTEAFF
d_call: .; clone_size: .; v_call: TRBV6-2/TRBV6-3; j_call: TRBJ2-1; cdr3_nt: TGTGCCAGCAGTTACCGGGGGCGCAAATGGTCTGAGCAGTTCTTC; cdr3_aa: CASSYRGRKWSEQFF
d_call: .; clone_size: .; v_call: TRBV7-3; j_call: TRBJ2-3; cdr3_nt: TGTGCCAGCAGCCTCTCCCCAGGACGGCAGACACCGCAGTATTTT; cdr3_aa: CASSLSPGRQTPQYF
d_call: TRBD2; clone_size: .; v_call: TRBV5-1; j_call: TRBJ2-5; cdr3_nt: TGCGCCAGCAGCTTGACTAGCGGGGATGAGACCCAGTACTTC; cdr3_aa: CASSLTSGDETQYF
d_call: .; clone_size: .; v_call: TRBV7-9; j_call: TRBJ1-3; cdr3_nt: TGTGCCAGCAGCGCCAACATAGGAAACACCATATATTTT; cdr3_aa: CASSANIGNTIYF
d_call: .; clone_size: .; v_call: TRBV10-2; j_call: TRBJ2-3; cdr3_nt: TGCGCCAGCTCTACTAGCCACAGCACAGATACGCAGTATTTT; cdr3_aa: CASSTSHSTDTQYF
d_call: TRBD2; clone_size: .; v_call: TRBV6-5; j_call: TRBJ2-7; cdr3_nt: TGTGCCAGCAGTCCCGGGGCGGGGGACGAGCAGTACTTC; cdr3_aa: CASSPGAGDEQYF
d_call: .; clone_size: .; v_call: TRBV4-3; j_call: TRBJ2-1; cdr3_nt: TGCGCCAGCAGCCAAGATCGGGTAGCTACGAGAAATGAGCAGTTCTTC; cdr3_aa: CASSQDRVATRNEQFF
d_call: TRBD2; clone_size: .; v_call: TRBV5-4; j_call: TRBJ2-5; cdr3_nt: TGTGCCAGCAGCTTGAAAACTAGCGGGTGGCAAGAGACCCAGTACTTC; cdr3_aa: CASSLKTSGWQETQYF
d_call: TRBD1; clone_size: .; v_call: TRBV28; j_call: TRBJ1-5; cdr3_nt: TGTGCCAGCAAGAGGGGGCCTCAGCCCCAGCATTTT; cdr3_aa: CASKRGPQPQHF
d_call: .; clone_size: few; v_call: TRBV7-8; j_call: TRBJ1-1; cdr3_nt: TGTGCCAGCAGCCTAGAGTTGGTAGCTTTCTTT; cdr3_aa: CASSLELVAFF
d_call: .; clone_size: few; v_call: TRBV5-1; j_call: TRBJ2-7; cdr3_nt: TGCGCCAGCAGCTTGGGAGGGTCGGGCTCCTACGAGCAGTACTTC; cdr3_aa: CASSLGGSGSYEQYF
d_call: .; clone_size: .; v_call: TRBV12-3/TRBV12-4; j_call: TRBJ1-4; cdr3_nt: TGTGCCAGCAGTTTTGGCAGGGTTGAAAAACTGTTTTTT; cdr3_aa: CASSFGRVEKLFF
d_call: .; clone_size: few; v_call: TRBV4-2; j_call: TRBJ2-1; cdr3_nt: TGTGCCAGCAGCCAAGAGGGGACGGGGTCTGCGAGTGAGCAGTTCTTC; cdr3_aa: CASSQEGTGSASEQFF
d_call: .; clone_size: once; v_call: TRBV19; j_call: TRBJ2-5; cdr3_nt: TGTGCCAGTAGTATAGGCTGGGGGGTACAAGAGACCCAGTACTTC; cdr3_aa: CASSIGWGVQETQYF